This T cell receptor (beta chain) was observed in a study of graft-versus-host responses after intestinal transplantation (dated by TCRdb to about 2021). Background for the entire study: Recipients received multivisceral, liver-intestinal, or isolated intestinal transplants. Every recipient was given anti-thymocyte globulin induction, followed by about three years of maintenance tacrolimus and steroids. Donor T cell macrochimerism was defined as a peak of at least 4% donor T cells among recipient peripheral blood mononuclear cells. After intestinal transplantation, graft-versus-host and host-versus-graft alloreactive T cell clones were followed in the graft, circulation and bone marrow using bulk TCR-beta CDR3 sequencing. Samples from a few later patients were sequenced in-house on an Illumina MiSeq with MiXCR processing rather than by the commercial service. The cohort enrolled about two dozen intestinal transplant recipients, one of whom was a retransplant, and a few patients without pretransplant specimens were excluded. To identify alloreactive clones, pre-transplant mixed lymphocyte reaction products were sequenced and then compared with unstimulated pre-transplant donor and recipient T cells. General conclusions and limits of the study: Conclusions were limited by the relatively low number and heterogeneity of intestinal transplant patients. High GvH to HvG T cell clonal ratios were observed in the allografts of patients with donor T cell macrochimerism. GvH clones were detected in recipient bone marrow, and some of these GvH clones were observed earlier in ileal mucosa or blood, consistent with an intestinal mucosal origin. Early after transplant, declines in HvG clones were associated with peak levels of circulating GvH clones.

For this clone: No cognate antigen has been identified for it. One base away there is no much larger clone; base qualities are not given.

The library relied on the immunoSEQ multiplex PCR assay. For most patients, genomic DNA was isolated with the Qiagen DNeasy Blood and Tissue Kit and shipped frozen to Adaptive Biotechnologies for TCR sequencing. High-throughput TCR-beta CDR3 sequencing of genomic DNA from most patients was performed by Adaptive Biotechnologies. In the original analysis: Adaptive's ImmunoSEQ software supplied the TCR sequencing data for approximately 18 patients, while MiXCR and VDJtools were used to process a few other patients. CD4 versus CD8 sorting errors were corrected by removing sequences found in both subsets at a frequency ratio below 5:1. CDR3 nucleotide sequences shared by donor and recipient were removed because the origin of these sequences could not be assigned. To be classed as alloreactive, a clone needed at least 2-fold expansion over unstimulated cells and a minimum CFSE-low frequency of 0.002% (template counts) or 0.001% (read counts). Clones were considered mappable if detected in sequenced pre-transplant spleen, lymph node, or MLR CFSE-low populations of the donor or recipient. Cumulative frequency of alloreactive clones was calculated as a percentage of all sequences weighted by copy number. TCRdb holds this immuneACCESS table with in-frame rearrangements only. Some clones are missing; in checked studies, unresolved V genes explain under half, and the rest has no known cause. V, J and clone size are taken as reported in that table, and D and trimming were inferred from the DNA itself. This sample gives fewer than 110,000 clones in total; roughly 87% of them show up just once. Of the sample, less than 0.85% is held by the ten largest clones.

What the time point label conveys for this sample: cells obtained before transplantation from donor or recipient. CD3+CD4+ and CD3+CD8+ populations were FACS-sorted from unstimulated pre-transplant donor and recipient cells taken from spleen or lymph nodes. Reading the germline V gene gives CDR1 LGHNA and CDR2 YNFKEQ. Trimmed from V: 1 base; trimmed from J: 6 bases; junction bases lacking a gene match: 2. Including the terminal cysteine and phenylalanine, the CDR3 comprises 15 residues. Only the CDR3 part of the read is kept: 45 bases, read in frame from the first base. The receptor was derived from a human donor who was the organ donor for an intestinal transplant. This receptor chain uses TRBV4-2 and TRBJ2-1; the junction holds 11 bases that match TRBD2. Here the sequenced sample was unstimulated CD4+ T cells sorted from spleen or lymph node cells, taken before transplant. CDR3 reads: CASSQGTSGFNEQFF. The DNA sequence is given as TGTGCCAGCAGCCAAGGGACTAGCGGGTTCAATGAGCAGTTCTTC.